The clone carrying this T cell receptor (beta chain) showed up many times. TCRdb reprocessed the RT-PCR reads via MiXCR and lists one record per CDR3 protein. The sample holds approximately 720,000 distinct CDR3 sequences, 12% to 15% seen once. Sequenced sample: memory CD4+ T cells from blood. This receptor was taken from a female donor in good health, serving as a healthy control.

The CDR3 loop is CASSQDWGLADSTDTQYF. As DNA, the CDR3 is TGTGCCAGCAGCCAAGACTGGGGACTAGCGGATAGCACAGATACGCAGTATTTT. V is TRBV4-2 and J is TRBJ2-3; 11 bases line up with TRBD2. Germline trimming cut 0 bases from V and 0 bases from J; bases unmatched to any gene: 5. The germline V gene encodes CDR1 LGHNA and CDR2 YNFKEQ. The CDR3 length is 18 residues.